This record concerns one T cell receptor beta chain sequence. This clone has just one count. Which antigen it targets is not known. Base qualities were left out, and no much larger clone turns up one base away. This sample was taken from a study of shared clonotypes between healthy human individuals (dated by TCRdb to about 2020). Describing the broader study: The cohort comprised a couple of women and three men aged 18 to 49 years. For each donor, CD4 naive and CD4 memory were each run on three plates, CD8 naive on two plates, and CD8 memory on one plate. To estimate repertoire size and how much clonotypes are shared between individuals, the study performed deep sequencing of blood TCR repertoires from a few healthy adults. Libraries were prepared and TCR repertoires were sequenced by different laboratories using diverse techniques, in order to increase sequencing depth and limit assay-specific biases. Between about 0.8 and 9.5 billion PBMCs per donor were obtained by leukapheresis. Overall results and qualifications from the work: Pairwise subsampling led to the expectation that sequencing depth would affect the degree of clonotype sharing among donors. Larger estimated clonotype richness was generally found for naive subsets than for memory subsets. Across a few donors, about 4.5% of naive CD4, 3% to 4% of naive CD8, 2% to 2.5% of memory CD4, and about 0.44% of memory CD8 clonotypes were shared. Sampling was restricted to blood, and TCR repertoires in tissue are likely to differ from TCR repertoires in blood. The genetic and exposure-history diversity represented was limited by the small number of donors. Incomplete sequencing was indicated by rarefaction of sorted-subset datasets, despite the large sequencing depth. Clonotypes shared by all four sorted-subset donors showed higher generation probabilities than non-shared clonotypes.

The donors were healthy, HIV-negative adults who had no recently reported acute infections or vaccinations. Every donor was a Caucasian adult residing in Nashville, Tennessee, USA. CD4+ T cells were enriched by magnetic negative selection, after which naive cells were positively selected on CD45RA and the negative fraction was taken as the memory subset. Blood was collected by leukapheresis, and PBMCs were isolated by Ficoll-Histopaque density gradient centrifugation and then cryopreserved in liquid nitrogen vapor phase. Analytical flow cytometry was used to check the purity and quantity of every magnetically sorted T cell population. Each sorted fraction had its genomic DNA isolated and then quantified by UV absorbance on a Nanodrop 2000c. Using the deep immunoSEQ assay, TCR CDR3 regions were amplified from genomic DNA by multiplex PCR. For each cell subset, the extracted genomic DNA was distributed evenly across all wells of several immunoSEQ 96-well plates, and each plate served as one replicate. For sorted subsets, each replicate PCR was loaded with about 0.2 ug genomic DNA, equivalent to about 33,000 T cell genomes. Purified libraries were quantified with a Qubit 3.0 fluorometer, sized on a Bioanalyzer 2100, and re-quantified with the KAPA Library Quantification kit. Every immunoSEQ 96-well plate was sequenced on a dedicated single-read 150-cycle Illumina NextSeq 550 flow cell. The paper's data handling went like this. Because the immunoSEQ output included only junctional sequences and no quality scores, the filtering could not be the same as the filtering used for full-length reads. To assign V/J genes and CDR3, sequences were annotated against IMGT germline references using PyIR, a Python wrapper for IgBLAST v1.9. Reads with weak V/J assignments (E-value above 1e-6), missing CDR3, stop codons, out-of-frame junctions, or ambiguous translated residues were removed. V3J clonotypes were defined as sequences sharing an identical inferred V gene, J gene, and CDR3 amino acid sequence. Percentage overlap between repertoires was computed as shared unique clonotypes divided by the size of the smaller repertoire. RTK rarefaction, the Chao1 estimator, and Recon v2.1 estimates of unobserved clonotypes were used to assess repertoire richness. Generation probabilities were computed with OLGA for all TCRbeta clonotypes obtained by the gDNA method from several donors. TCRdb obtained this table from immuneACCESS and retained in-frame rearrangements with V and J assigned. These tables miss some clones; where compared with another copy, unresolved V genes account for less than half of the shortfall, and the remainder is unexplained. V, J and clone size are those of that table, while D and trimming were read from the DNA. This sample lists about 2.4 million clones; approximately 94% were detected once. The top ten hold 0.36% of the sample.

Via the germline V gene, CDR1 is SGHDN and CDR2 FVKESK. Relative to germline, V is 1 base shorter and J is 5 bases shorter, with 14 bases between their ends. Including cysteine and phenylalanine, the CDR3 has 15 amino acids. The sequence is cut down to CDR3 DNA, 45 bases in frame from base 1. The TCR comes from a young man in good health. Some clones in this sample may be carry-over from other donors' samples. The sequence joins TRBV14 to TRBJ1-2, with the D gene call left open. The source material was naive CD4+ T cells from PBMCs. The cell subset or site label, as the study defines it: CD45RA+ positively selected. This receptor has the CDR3 CASSQGPGGWYGYTF. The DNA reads TGTGCCAGCAGCCAAGGCCCCGGAGGATGGTATGGCTACACCTTC.